This is a list of T cell receptor beta chains from one sample in a study of identical twins. A single record per CDR3 protein comes from TCRdb applying MiXCR to the 5' RACE reads. This table has roughly 1,500,000 distinct CDR3 sequences, around 33% appearing once. What was sequenced was cord blood. The receptors stem from a newborn girl in good health. Each CDR3 is given with its conserved first and last residue.

J | V | CDR3
TRBJ1-1 | TRBV13 | CASSLVGRDTEAFF
TRBJ1-5 | TRBV9 | CASSAYSNQPQHF
TRBJ2-6 | TRBV20-1 | CSVPTEPGANVLTF
TRBJ1-6 | TRBV4-1 | CASSQAPGQGSYNSPLHF
TRBJ1-3 | TRBV18 | CASSHWTGHSGNTIYF
TRBJ1-4 | TRBV6-1 | CASSEFWGRRDEKLFF
TRBJ2-7 | TRBV6-5 | CASSYSSSRFYEQYF
TRBJ2-7 | TRBV12-5 | CASGPHESYEQYF
TRBJ2-2 | TRBV28 | CARALAGVSGELFF
TRBJ2-7 | TRBV2 | CASSAIRDYPYEQYF
TRBJ2-5 | TRBV21-1 | CASSPTGPKETQYF
TRBJ1-6 | TRBV28 | CASSETGSSYNSPLHF
TRBJ2-1 | TRBV7-8 | CASSPPGGEYNEQFF
TRBJ1-1 | TRBV7-8 | CASSSNDPVGTEAFF
TRBJ2-7 | TRBV27 | CASSRVRRNRYEQYF
TRBJ2-1 | TRBV20-1 | CSARGGHNEQFF
TRBJ2-1 | TRBV3-1 | CATSGRYEQFF
TRBJ2-1 | TRBV20-1 | CSARTPYNEQFF
NA | TRBV28 | CASSEAGRVNEQYF
TRBJ1-5 | TRBV6-1 | CASSEAIYYSNQPQHF
TRBJ2-7 | TRBV20-1 | CSASYRGGDYEQYF
TRBJ1-5 | TRBV10-3 | CAISDSHNQPQHF